A selection of T cell receptor beta chains follows, all from one sample in a study of early T cells in non-severe SARS-CoV-2 infection. A single record per CDR3 protein comes from TCRdb applying MiXCR to the 5' RACE reads. The table lists tens of thousands of distinct CDR3 sequences, roughly 8.7% of them singletons. Material: whole blood, obtained at baseline. The receptor source for this set is an adult who was a healthcare worker with PCR-confirmed SARS-CoV-2 infection or an uninfected control (not recorded which). CDR3s leave out the opening cysteine and the closing phenylalanine or tryptophan.

j_call	v_call	cdr3_aa
TRBJ2-7	TRBV11-2	ASSFQGVKNEQY
TRBJ2-7	TRBV20-1	SACTSGSSYEQY
TRBJ2-3	TRBV4-1	ASSQVVSVSRTDTQY
TRBJ1-1	TRBV6-6	ASSYGPEAF
TRBJ1-6	TRBV18	ASSPPASPLH
TRBJ2-5	TRBV11-2	ASTPSSGGTQY
TRBJ1-6	TRBV7-3	ASSLTGGDSPLH
TRBJ2-2	TRBV7-9	ASSLASQPTGELF
TRBJ2-7	TRBV5-1	ASRIGQDLTQQY
TRBJ2-4	TRBV6-2/TRBV6-3	ASSYGPQMGIQY
TRBJ1-1	TRBV10-3	AISLENTEAF
TRBJ1-5	TRBV7-8	ASSPGSGSNQPQH
TRBJ2-3	TRBV5-1	ASSPLAGGSDTQY
TRBJ2-5	TRBV12-3/TRBV12-4	ASRSGTSGRETQY
TRBJ2-1	TRBV30	AWSVENPGGLVRNNEQF
TRBJ2-1	TRBV6-5	ASSYRRTGNDEQF
TRBJ1-1	TRBV7-9	ASSSPRGNTEAF
TRBJ2-7	TRBV12-3/TRBV12-4	ASSPPGLQNHPVQY
TRBJ2-7	TRBV5-5	ASSPLAGTGSYEQY
TRBJ1-2	TRBV18	ASSPPASQANYGYT
TRBJ2-1	TRBV18	ASSPYATYNEQF
TRBJ1-1	TRBV5-5	ASSSEYSVKPEAF
TRBJ2-1	TRBV6-5	ASTHRGLAYNEQF
TRBJ1-1	TRBV7-9	AIPGRREAF
TRBJ2-5	TRBV6-2/TRBV6-3	ASSYSLAESQETQY
TRBJ1-6	TRBV28	ASRKTETNSPLH
TRBJ2-4	TRBV4-2	ASSQDTGRQDIQY
TRBJ2-1	TRBV6-2/TRBV6-3	ASSYGPDVGEQF
TRBJ2-2	TRBV6-5	ASSLRGSTGELF
TRBJ2-7	TRBV11-2	ASSLGTEPTYEQY
TRBJ2-3	TRBV2	ASSEAVGADTQY
TRBJ2-2	TRBV7-7	ASSSGMNTGELF
TRBJ1-2	TRBV29-1	SVPPAGGSNGYT
TRBJ2-1	TRBV5-4	ASSLGSGDYNEQF
TRBJ2-1	TRBV7-2	ASSPYQTNEQF
TRBJ2-4	TRBV5-1	ASRRDSAWDIQY
TRBJ2-6	TRBV30	AWSVHRGSGANVLT
TRBJ2-7	TRBV5-4	ASSPEGQGALEQY
TRBJ2-7	TRBV11-2	ASSPSRGGRRNEQY
TRBJ1-1	TRBV20-1	SAEQAPNTEAF
TRBJ2-1	TRBV11-3	ASSVPPSAYNEQF
TRBJ2-3	TRBV3-1	ASSQGTRDTDTQY
TRBJ2-7	TRBV12-3/TRBV12-4	ASSSQTAGEQY
TRBJ2-1	TRBV5-1	ASTPGGSYNEQF